The T cell receptor (beta chain) under discussion was sequenced for a study of identical twins. With 5 bases removed from V and 2 bases from J, the gap between germline ends came to 19 bases. The germline V gene has CDR1 ENHRY and CDR2 SYGVKD. CDR3 length: 16 amino acids. TCRdb redid the calling of the 5' RACE reads with MiXCR, one entry per CDR3 protein. Among approximately 190,000 distinct CDR3 sequences listed, more than 15% were seen once. There are many counts of this clonotype. These data were also reused for a study on T cells expressing NK-cell markers.

V and J are TRBV10-3 and TRBJ2-7; D is possibly TRBD2 (6 bases). The sequenced sample consisted of CD8+ T cells sorted from blood. The receptor was isolated from a woman between 18 and 29 years old in good health. CDR3 protein: CAISLNPGTEAYEQYF. The CDR3 DNA follows: TGTGCCATCAGTCTTAACCCCGGGACTGAGGCCTACGAGCAGTACTTC.